This passage covers 23 T cell receptor beta chains from one sample sequenced in a study of OX40 agonist ivuxolimab in advanced cancers. Measured with immunoSEQ multiplex PCR; TCRdb has only the in-frame clones, and not every one. Of about 20,000 clones listed, about 86% are singletons. The sample here was CD4+ or CD8+ T cells sorted from blood, taken in a trial of the OX40 agonist ivuxolimab. The receptors derive from an adult with an advanced solid tumor such as melanoma, head and neck, liver or kidney cancer.

The chain recombines TRBV2 with TRBJ1-2; no clear D. CDR1 is SNHLY and CDR2 is FYNNEI in the germline V gene. The CDR3 has 13 amino acids. The V gene lost 3 bases and the J gene lost 8 bases, with 13 bases spanning the gap. The chain's CDR3 is CASSEGLSGGYTF. The CDR3 coding sequence is TGTGCCAGCAGTGAGGGCCTTTCTGGGGGCTACACCTTC.

This chain connects TRBV14 to TRBJ2-7; no clear D gene. The CDR3 sequence is 13 residues long. The germline CDR1 and CDR2 sequences are SGHDN and FVKESK. Between the trimmed V and J ends, which lost 0 bases and 2 bases, there was a span of 5 bases. CDR3 DNA sequence: TGTGCCAGCAGCCAAGATGCGGCCTACGAGCAGTACTTC. Amino acids: CASSQDAAYEQYF. Complete variable domain (other parts from reference TRBV14 and TRBJ2-7): EAGVTQFPSHSVIEKGQTVTLRCDPISGHDNLYWYRRVMGKEIKFLLHFVKESKQDESGMPNNRFLAERTGGTYSTLKVQPAELEDSGVYFCASSQDAAYEQYFGPGTRLTVT.

This clone was counted only a few times. The chain links TRBV9 to TRBJ1-1; maybe TRBD1 (5 bases). The CDR3 has 12 residues. Trimming pared 4 bases from V and 8 bases from J, leaving 12 bases between. Germline V lookup: CDR1 SGDLS, CDR2 YYNGEE. The CDR3, as DNA: TGTGCCAGCAGCTCATCCAACAGGGAAGCTTTCTTT. This codes for CASSSSNREAFF.

The rearrangement uses TRBV18 and TRBJ2-7; no clear D gene. There are 11 residues in the CDR3. CDR1 KGHSH and CDR2 LQKENI come from the germline V gene. With 3 bases removed from V and 6 bases from J, the gap between germline ends came to 6 bases. CDR3 region: CASSPSFEQYF. The CDR3 DNA reads as TGTGCCAGCTCACCTTCGTTCGAGCAGTACTTC.

A single count supports this clone. The CDR3 region is CASSRGGQPQHF. CDR3 sequence (DNA): TGTGCCAGTAGTAGGGGGGGTCAGCCCCAGCATTTT. The V call is TRBV19, the J call TRBJ1-5, with a tentative D call TRBD1 (5 bases). The CDR3 runs to 12 residues. Germline CDR1 is LNHDA and CDR2 is SQIVND (reference sequence). V was trimmed by 4 bases and J by 6 bases, leaving 7 bases between them.

CDR3 amino acids: CASSPDEPSYEQYF. The CDR3 DNA sequence: TGTGCCAGCAGTCCCGACGAACCCAGCTACGAGCAGTACTTC. The chain is built from TRBV6-5 and TRBJ2-7; D gene unclear. Trimming stripped 5 bases from V and 3 bases from J, with 14 bases between. CDR1 and CDR2 from the germline V gene are MNHEY and SVGAGI. This CDR3 comprises 14 residues.

The rearrangement links TRBV6-5 to TRBJ2-5, with D possibly matching TRBD1 (6 bases). The CDR3 is 13 residues long. Per the germline V gene, CDR1 is MNHEY and CDR2 is SVGAGI. Between the trimmed V and J ends, which lost 6 bases and 10 bases, there was a span of 18 bases. This CDR3 reads CASRLSSEGGQYF. In DNA, the CDR3 is TGTGCCAGCAGACTCAGTAGCGAAGGGGGCCAGTACTTC.

The chain links TRBV19 to TRBJ2-1; D is possibly TRBD2 (5 bases). The CDR3 extends over 13 amino acids. Germline-derived CDR1 and CDR2 are LNHDA and SQIVND (reference sequence). Between the trimmed V and J ends, which lost 8 bases and 7 bases, there was a span of 15 bases. The CDR3 is CASRDLSDNEQFF. The CDR3 nucleotides are TGTGCCAGTCGCGATCTTAGCGATAATGAGCAGTTCTTC.

The chain couples TRBV28 to TRBJ1-3; no reliable D call. The germline V gene encodes CDR1 MDHEN and CDR2 SYDVKM. The CDR3 is 15 residues long. Deletions cut 3 bases from V and 0 bases from J, with 9 bases between. CDR3 bases: TGTGCCAGCAGTTTGTCTCACAACTCTGGAAACACCATATATTTT. Encoded protein: CASSLSHNSGNTIYF.

The chain is built from TRBV7-9 and TRBJ2-7; TRBD1 agrees at 10 bases. J gave up 2 bases and V 6 bases, and 1 base lay outside the gene matches. The CDR3 totals 13 residues. Germline V CDR1 and CDR2: SEHNR, FQNEAQ (reference sequence). CDR3 amino acids: CASRDRGAYEQYF. DNA for the CDR3: TGTGCCAGCAGGGACAGGGGGGCCTACGAGCAGTACTTC.

The chain joins TRBV7-2 to TRBJ2-5; 13 bases align to TRBD2. CDR3 length: 15 amino acids. Germline V gene data show CDR1 as SGHTA and CDR2 as FQGNSA. The trim removed 2 bases at V and 5 bases at J, leaving 2 bases unmatched. The CDR3 nucleotides read TGTGCCAGCAGCTTAATGACTAGCGGGGGGGAGACCCAGTACTTC. This sequence encodes CASSLMTSGGETQYF.

The chain couples TRBV6-5 to TRBJ1-1; D unclear. The germline V gene encodes CDR1 MNHEY and CDR2 SVGAGI. The CDR3 extends over 15 amino acids. The V gene lost 6 bases and the J gene lost 1 base, with 15 bases spanning the gap. CDR3: CASRRPQPPNTEAFF. Written as DNA, the CDR3 is TGTGCCAGCAGGAGACCGCAGCCTCCGAACACTGAAGCTTTCTTT.

This sequence joins TRBV7-9 and TRBJ1-1; TRBD1 matches at 8 bases. V trimming: 1 base; J trimming: 1 base; junction bases outside the gene matches: 2. CDR1 and CDR2 from the germline V gene are SEHNR and FQNEAQ (reference sequence). This CDR3 is 15 amino acids long. The chain's CDR3 is CASSLGRGQNTEAFF. The CDR3 DNA follows: TGTGCCAGCAGCTTAGGCAGGGGGCAGAACACTGAAGCTTTCTTT.

The gene calls are TRBV5-1 and TRBJ2-7, with 8 bases fitting TRBD2. This CDR3 region has 13 residues. Losses at the gene ends were 4 bases for V and 7 bases for J; bases not matched to a gene: 7. CDR1 and CDR2 from the germline V gene are SGHRS and YFSETQ. The CDR3 protein is CASSLGLAWEQYF. CDR3 DNA: TGCGCCAGCAGCCTCGGACTAGCATGGGAGCAGTACTTC.

This clone is termed medium-sized. As DNA, the CDR3 is TGTGCCAGTTCAGCGACAGGGGGCTACGAGCAGTACTTC. Protein: CASSATGGYEQYF. This rearrangement joins TRBV6-1 to TRBJ2-7, with 9 bases aligning to TRBD1. V lost 9 bases to trimming and J lost 3 bases; unmatched junction nucleotides: 6. Germline V gene lookup returns CDR1 MNHNS and CDR2 SASEGT. This CDR3 comprises 13 residues.

The chain links TRBV27 to TRBJ2-1; no firm D call. The CDR3 has 12 amino acids. The V end was cut by 3 bases, the J end by 15 bases, with 15 bases between. The V gene's germline CDR1 is MNHEY and CDR2 SMNVEV (reference sequence). CDR3 in amino acids: CASSFGVTEPFF. The CDR3 DNA reads as TGTGCCAGCAGTTTTGGGGTGACTGAACCGTTCTTC.

This chain connects TRBV28 to TRBJ1-5; a possible D gene is TRBD1 (5 bases). This CDR3 has 15 residues. V was clipped by 6 bases and J by 2 bases, with 14 bases between them. The germline V gene has CDR1 MDHEN and CDR2 SYDVKM. As DNA, the CDR3 is TGTGCCAGCAGATACCAGGGTAATGGCAATCAGCCCCAGCATTTT. Its translation is CASRYQGNGNQPQHF.

V gene TRBV10-3 combines with J gene TRBJ2-5; TRBD1 might be the D (8 bases). Germline V gene data show CDR1 as ENHRY and CDR2 as SYGVKD. The CDR3 length is 12 residues. V was cut by 9 bases and J by 5 bases, with 13 bases left in between. The chain's CDR3 is CAIQGEGETQYF. CDR3 bases: TGTGCCATACAGGGGGAGGGTGAGACCCAGTACTTC.

This sequence joins TRBV6-6 and TRBJ1-5; D is ambiguous. Germline CDR1 and CDR2: MNHNY and SVGAGI (reference sequence). V was clipped by 7 bases and J by 2 bases, with 18 bases between them. The CDR3 runs to 16 residues. CDR3: CASTPQGALGNQPQHF. The CDR3 DNA follows: TGTGCCAGCACACCCCAAGGAGCCTTGGGCAATCAGCCCCAGCATTTT.

The V gene is TRBV9, the J gene TRBJ2-2, with no clear D. Germline CDR1 and CDR2: SGDLS and YYNGEE. CDR3 length: 16 residues. V was trimmed by 0 bases and J by 5 bases, leaving 14 bases between them. This CDR3 reads CASSVAGDLVTGELFF. The DNA for the CDR3 is TGTGCCAGCAGCGTAGCAGGCGACTTAGTTACCGGGGAGCTGTTTTTT.

The chain employs TRBV19 and TRBJ2-1; the D gene is possibly TRBD2 (5 bases). In germline, CDR1 is LNHDA, CDR2 SQIVND (reference sequence). There are 13 residues in the CDR3. Deletions cut 2 bases from V and 6 bases from J, with 8 bases between. In nucleotides, the CDR3 is TGTGCCAGTAGTATAATGGCGGGCAATGAGCAGTTCTTC. It is translated as CASSIMAGNEQFF.

V is TRBV7-9 and J is TRBJ2-3; 12 bases match TRBD2. The CDR3 length is 17 residues. V lost 10 bases to trimming and J lost 0 bases; unmatched junction nucleotides: 11. In germline, CDR1 is SEHNR, CDR2 FQNEAQ (reference sequence). The CDR3 loop reads CATPTSGGSTSTDTQYF. CDR3 coding DNA: TGTGCCACCCCAACTAGCGGGGGGTCCACTAGCACAGATACGCAGTATTTT.

Of note for this clone: A much bigger clone sits one base away, suggesting this may be a read error. Other DNA sequences in this specimen translate into the identical CDR3. The chain employs TRBV25-1 and TRBJ1-3; a weak D match, TRBD1 (5 bases). Germline-derived CDR1 and CDR2 are MGHDK and SYGVNS. This CDR3 has 11 amino acids. V was pared by 7 bases and J by 8 bases, with 9 bases between. Here the CDR3 reads CASTWGDTIYF. As DNA, the CDR3 is TGTGCCAGCACTTGGGGGGACACCATATATTTT.